Sequencing of this T cell receptor (beta chain) was carried out in a study of blood T cell repertoires in COVID-19. Study information: There were acute and convalescent COVID-19 samples, and they came from the United States, Italy and Spain. From T cells, B-cell-depleted T cells, or PBMCs came the material, which was cDNA or gDNA.

Profiling relied on immunoSEQ multiplex PCR, and the TCRdb table lists in-frame clones only, not all of them. Of 300,000 to 350,000 clones detected, around 90% appear once; the ten largest clones hold roughly 7%. The CDR3 length is 12 residues. Deletions cut 6 bases from V and 3 bases from J, with 9 bases between. A Seattle source enrolled patients during active infection and followed them longitudinally. As to this clone: The sample holds other DNA sequences that translate to the same CDR3.

This TCR was sampled from a woman under 40 with COVID-19, enrolled during active disease. This chain connects TRBV12-3 or TRBV12-4 to TRBJ2-7; D might be TRBD1 (5 bases). The sample consisted of peripheral blood. CDR3: CASSPQGYEQYF. Written as DNA, the CDR3 is TGTGCCAGCAGCCCCCAGGGCTACGAGCAGTACTTC.